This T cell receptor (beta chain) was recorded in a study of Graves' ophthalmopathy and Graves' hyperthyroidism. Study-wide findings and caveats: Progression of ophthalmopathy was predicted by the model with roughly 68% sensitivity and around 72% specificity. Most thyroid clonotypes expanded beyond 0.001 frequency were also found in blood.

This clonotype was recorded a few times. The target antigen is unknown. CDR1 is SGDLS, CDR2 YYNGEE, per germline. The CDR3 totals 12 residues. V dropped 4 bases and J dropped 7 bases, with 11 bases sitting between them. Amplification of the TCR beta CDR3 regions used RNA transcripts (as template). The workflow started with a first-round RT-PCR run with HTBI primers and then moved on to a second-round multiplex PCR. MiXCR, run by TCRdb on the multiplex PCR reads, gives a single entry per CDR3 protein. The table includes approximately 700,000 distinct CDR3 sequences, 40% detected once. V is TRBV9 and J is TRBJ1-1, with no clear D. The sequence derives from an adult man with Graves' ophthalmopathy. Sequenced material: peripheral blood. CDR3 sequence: CASSQVRGEAFF. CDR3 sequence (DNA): TGTGCCAGCAGCCAAGTCCGAGGTGAAGCTTTCTTT.